These T cell receptor beta chains were read from a single sample in a study of blood T cells in healthy people across ages. TCRdb analysed the 5' RACE reads with MiXCR anew, one entry per CDR3 protein. The sample lists 2 million or so distinct CDR3 sequences, roughly 52% occurring once. Sequencing was done on a sample of blood. All receptors come from a woman aged 40-49 years in good health. Each CDR3 is given with its conserved first and last residue. The order of the fields is CDR3 length, clone size, D gene, V gene, J gene, CDR3 protein, CDR3 DNA. A D gene is named only where the DNA matches it firmly. Size is omitted from some rows. Given values are once, few, many or a class for expanded clones.

length: 12; size: -; D: -; V: TRBV20-1; J: TRBJ2-7; CDR3: CSAIDVWGEQYF; DNA: TGCAGTGCTATCGACGTGTGGGGCGAGCAGTACTTC
length: 14; size: -; D: -; V: TRBV7-2; J: TRBJ2-7; CDR3: CASSLTGSHYEQYF; DNA: TGTGCCAGCAGCTTGACGGGGTCCCACTACGAGCAGTACTTC
length: 15; size: few; D: -; V: TRBV7-2; J: TRBJ1-2; CDR3: CASSLEGRGNYGYTF; DNA: TGTGCCAGCAGCTTAGAGGGCAGGGGTAACTATGGCTACACCTTC
length: 13; size: -; D: -; V: TRBV29-1; J: TRBJ1-1; CDR3: CSSGGGRNTEAFF; DNA: TGCAGCTCCGGGGGGGGGAGGAACACTGAAGCTTTCTTT
length: 14; size: -; D: -; V: TRBV12-3/TRBV12-4; J: TRBJ1-1; CDR3: CASSHPGMNTEAFF; DNA: TGTGCCAGCAGTCACCCCGGAATGAACACTGAAGCTTTCTTT
length: 15; size: -; D: -; V: TRBV12-3/TRBV12-4; J: TRBJ2-1; CDR3: CASSPPSRGTNEQFF; DNA: TGTGCCAGCAGTCCCCCGAGCAGGGGAACCAATGAGCAGTTCTTC
length: 11; size: once; D: -; V: TRBV20-1; J: TRBJ2-5; CDR3: CSAPAQETQYF; DNA: TGCAGTGCTCCCGCACAAGAGACCCAGTACTTC
length: 13; size: -; D: -; V: TRBV27; J: TRBJ2-5; CDR3: CASSPIYQETQYF; DNA: TGTGCCAGCAGTCCCATTTACCAAGAGACCCAGTACTTC
length: 17; size: -; D: TRBD2; V: TRBV20-1; J: TRBJ2-3; CDR3: CSAMDPWTSGGKGTQYF; DNA: TGCAGTGCTATGGATCCCTGGACTAGCGGGGGGAAGGGTACGCAGTATTTT
length: 18; size: -; D: TRBD1; V: TRBV4-3; J: TRBJ2-6; CDR3: CASSQQTGGLTGANVLTF; DNA: TGCGCCAGCAGCCAACAGACAGGGGGGTTGACCGGGGCCAACGTCCTGACTTTC
length: 18; size: -; D: TRBD2; V: TRBV12-3/TRBV12-4; J: TRBJ2-3; CDR3: CASSLSPSRGGLSDTQYF; DNA: TGTGCCAGCAGTTTAAGCCCCAGCCGGGGGGGCCTAAGTGATACGCAGTATTTT
length: 17; size: -; D: -; V: TRBV7-2; J: TRBJ1-5; CDR3: CASSLEGQGYSNQPQHF; DNA: TGTGCCAGCAGCTTAGAAGGGCAGGGCTATAGCAATCAGCCCCAGCATTTT
length: 23; size: -; D: TRBD1; V: TRBV7-8; J: TRBJ1-2; CDR3: CASSVLVSGTGGERGWSNYGYTF; DNA: TGTGCCAGCAGCGTACTCGTTTCAGGGACAGGGGGCGAACGTGGGTGGTCTAACTATGGCTACACCTTC
length: 15; size: -; D: TRBD2; V: TRBV20-1; J: TRBJ2-3; CDR3: CSARGTSGVTDTQYF; DNA: TGCAGTGCTAGGGGGACTAGCGGGGTCACAGATACGCAGTATTTT
length: 17; size: few; D: TRBD2; V: TRBV25-1; J: TRBJ2-5; CDR3: CASSESVLAGAKETQYF; DNA: TGTGCCAGCAGTGAATCGGTCCTAGCGGGGGCCAAAGAGACCCAGTACTTC
length: 17; size: -; D: TRBD1; V: TRBV6-1; J: TRBJ2-4; CDR3: CASSEDRPGGSKNIQYF; DNA: TGTGCCAGCAGTGAAGATCGACCAGGGGGCTCAAAAAACATTCAGTACTTC
length: 17; size: -; D: TRBD1; V: TRBV9; J: TRBJ2-3; CDR3: CASSFYSGQGSTDTQYF; DNA: TGTGCCAGCAGCTTCTACTCAGGACAGGGCAGCACAGATACGCAGTATTTT
length: 16; size: few; D: TRBD1; V: TRBV29-1; J: TRBJ2-7; CDR3: CSVDQRRDRGPYEQYF; DNA: TGCAGCGTTGACCAACGCCGGGACAGGGGTCCTTACGAGCAGTACTTC
length: 16; size: -; D: -; V: TRBV28; J: TRBJ2-4; CDR3: CASSFSDREAKNIQYF; DNA: TGTGCCAGCAGTTTTTCGGATAGGGAAGCCAAAAACATTCAGTACTTC
length: 12; size: -; D: -; V: TRBV20-1; J: TRBJ1-5; CDR3: CSARDGKPPQHF; DNA: TGCAGTGCTAGAGATGGGAAACCTCCCCAGCATTTT
length: 11; size: many; D: -; V: TRBV7-2; J: TRBJ2-5; CDR3: CASSSWETQYF; DNA: TGTGCCAGCAGCTCCTGGGAGACCCAGTACTTC
length: 15; size: few; D: TRBD1; V: TRBV15; J: TRBJ1-4; CDR3: CATSPWGQRAEKLFF; DNA: TGTGCCACCAGCCCATGGGGACAGCGGGCGGAAAAACTGTTTTTT
length: 15; size: -; D: -; V: TRBV5-1; J: TRBJ2-7; CDR3: CASGGDGVVSSEQYF; DNA: TGCGCCAGCGGCGGGGACGGCGTCGTGTCCAGCGAGCAGTACTTC
length: 15; size: -; D: -; V: TRBV9; J: TRBJ2-3; CDR3: CASSVAGDPTDTQYF; DNA: TGTGCCAGCAGCGTAGCAGGGGACCCCACAGATACGCAGTATTTT
length: 14; size: once; D: TRBD1; V: TRBV20-1; J: TRBJ2-7; CDR3: CSATGQGSLYEQYF; DNA: TGCAGTGCCACGGGACAGGGGTCCCTCTACGAGCAGTACTTC
length: 15; size: -; D: TRBD2; V: TRBV6-2/TRBV6-3; J: TRBJ2-1; CDR3: CASSYLRASGNEQFF; DNA: TGTGCCAGCAGTTATTTGAGGGCTAGCGGCAATGAGCAGTTCTTC
length: 15; size: -; D: TRBD2; V: TRBV4-2; J: TRBJ2-1; CDR3: CASSQKTSGGYEQFF; DNA: TGTGCCAGCAGCCAAAAAACTAGCGGGGGGTATGAGCAGTTCTTC
length: 16; size: -; D: TRBD2; V: TRBV28; J: TRBJ2-1; CDR3: CASRQRGAGAYNEQFF; DNA: TGTGCCAGCAGACAACGGGGAGCGGGGGCCTACAATGAGCAGTTCTTC
length: 14; size: few; D: -; V: TRBV20-1; J: TRBJ1-2; CDR3: CSAIKIDRDYGYTF; DNA: TGCAGTGCCATTAAGATTGACAGAGACTATGGCTACACCTTC
length: 14; size: once; D: -; V: TRBV5-6; J: TRBJ1-1; CDR3: CASSKKPGDTEAFF; DNA: TGTGCCAGCAGCAAAAAACCAGGGGACACTGAAGCTTTCTTT
length: 12; size: -; D: -; V: TRBV12-3/TRBV12-4; J: TRBJ2-6; CDR3: CASVNGANVLTF; DNA: TGTGCCAGCGTGAATGGGGCCAACGTCCTGACTTTC
length: 14; size: -; D: -; V: TRBV7-9; J: TRBJ1-1; CDR3: CASSEDSGDTEAFF; DNA: TGTGCCAGCAGCGAGGACAGTGGTGACACTGAAGCTTTCTTT
length: 15; size: -; D: -; V: TRBV12-3/TRBV12-4; J: TRBJ2-5; CDR3: CASSFRSGLRETQYF; DNA: TGTGCCAGCAGTTTTAGATCTGGGCTCAGGGAGACCCAGTACTTC
length: 16; size: -; D: -; V: TRBV4-3; J: TRBJ2-1; CDR3: CASSQDTVGPINEQFF; DNA: TGCGCCAGCAGCCAGGATACAGTGGGACCTATCAATGAGCAGTTCTTC
length: 18; size: -; D: TRBD1; V: TRBV6-2/TRBV6-3; J: TRBJ1-6; CDR3: CASTRSRQGSSYNSPLHF; DNA: TGTGCCAGCACCCGATCCAGACAGGGGAGCTCCTATAATTCACCCCTCCACTTT
length: 16; size: few; D: -; V: TRBV6-1; J: TRBJ2-1; CDR3: CASSEAGKHPYNEQFF; DNA: TGTGCCAGCAGTGAAGCGGGGAAACACCCCTACAATGAGCAGTTCTTC
length: 13; size: -; D: -; V: TRBV6-6; J: TRBJ1-6; CDR3: CATRKTEDSPLHF; DNA: TGTGCCACCCGCAAGACAGAGGATTCACCCCTCCACTTT
length: 15; size: -; D: -; V: TRBV20-1; J: TRBJ2-3; CDR3: CSARDQLGRGDTQYF; DNA: TGCAGTGCTAGAGATCAATTAGGCCGGGGAGATACGCAGTATTTT
length: 15; size: -; D: -; V: TRBV10-3; J: TRBJ2-5; CDR3: CAISESGPIQETQYF; DNA: TGTGCCATCAGTGAGTCGGGGCCAATCCAAGAGACCCAGTACTTC
length: 15; size: few; D: -; V: TRBV27; J: TRBJ1-2; CDR3: CASSFAGLRGYGYTF; DNA: TGTGCCAGCAGTTTTGCGGGGCTCCGCGGCTATGGCTACACCTTC
length: 17; size: -; D: TRBD2; V: TRBV6-2/TRBV6-3; J: TRBJ2-5; CDR3: CASSYGQLAGGYSEQYF; DNA: TGTGCCAGCTCCTACGGCCAGTTAGCGGGGGGGTATAGTGAGCAGTACTTC
length: 14; size: few; D: -; V: TRBV11-2; J: TRBJ2-4; CDR3: CASSLVGGMNIQYF; DNA: TGTGCCAGCAGCTTAGTTGGAGGGATGAACATTCAGTACTTC
length: 17; size: -; D: -; V: TRBV4-2; J: TRBJ2-3; CDR3: CASSQGRFSDNTDTQYF; DNA: TGTGCCAGCAGCCAAGGGAGATTCTCTGACAACACAGATACGCAGTATTTT
length: 12; size: few; D: -; V: TRBV2; J: TRBJ2-3; CDR3: CASSTGSDTQYF; DNA: TGTGCCAGCAGTACAGGGTCAGATACGCAGTATTTT
length: 15; size: few; D: -; V: TRBV27; J: TRBJ1-2; CDR3: CASSRSLNLNYGYTF; DNA: TGTGCCAGCAGCCGAAGTCTGAATTTAAACTATGGCTACACCTTC